Presented here are 11 T cell receptor beta chains from one specimen sequenced in a study of blood T cell repertoires in COVID-19 (dated by TCRdb to about 2020). The method behind the library was the immunoSEQ multiplex PCR assay. TCRdb stores this immuneACCESS table with in-frame sequences only. Part of the clones is absent; in the studies checked, under half of the shortfall reflects unresolved V genes, and no reason is known for the rest. The sample has over 400,000 clones on record, roughly 85% of them singletons. Around 1.4% of the sample goes to the ten largest clones. The source material was peripheral blood. These TCRs come from a woman aged 25 to 45 with active or convalescent COVID-19.

This clone was seen just once. The rearrangement joins TRBV5-8 to TRBJ1-5; D not resolved. The CDR3 has 15 residues. Germline CDR1 reads SGHTS; CDR2 reads YDEGEE. V was shortened by 5 bases and J by 0 bases, with 12 bases between the two germline ends. This chain's CDR3 is CASSYGPYSNQPQHF. The CDR3 DNA reads as TGTGCCAGCAGTTATGGGCCGTATAGCAATCAGCCCCAGCATTTT.

This chain joins TRBV18 and TRBJ2-5; tentative D call: TRBD2 (6 bases). The V and J ends lost 6 bases and 2 bases respectively, with 19 bases between them. The CDR3 covers 16 residues. Germline values: CDR1 KGHSH, CDR2 LQKENI. The CDR3 region is CASSLNSPAGQETQYF. The CDR3 nucleotides read TGTGCCAGCTCCCTCAACTCGCCAGCGGGTCAAGAGACCCAGTACTTC.

The chain employs TRBV27 and TRBJ2-7; no clear D gene. Germline loops: CDR1 MNHEY, CDR2 SMNVEV (reference sequence). V lost 4 bases, J lost 2 bases, and 12 bases lay in between. This CDR3 contains 14 residues. CDR3 nucleotide sequence: TGTGCCAGCAGTTCCCCACTAAGACCCTACGAGCAGTACTTC. This translates into CASSSPLRPYEQYF.

The gene calls are TRBV5-3 and TRBJ2-7; 9 bases are shared with TRBD2. TRBV5-3 is assigned to the ORF class and has an uncertain function. The V segment lost 4 bases and the J segment 4 bases; nucleotides outside the gene matches: 9. The CDR3 contains 15 residues. CDR3: CARSPAGGPDYEQYF. CDR3 nucleotides: TGTGCCAGAAGCCCTGCGGGAGGGCCGGATTACGAGCAGTACTTC.

V gene TRBV24-1 combines with J gene TRBJ1-2; D remains unclear. Germline-derived CDR1 and CDR2 are KGHDR and SFDVKD. The CDR3 is 14 residues long. Trimming removed 3 bases from V and 2 bases from J, with 9 bases in between. CDR3 residues: CATSDDNRNYGYTF. The CDR3 DNA reads TGTGCCACCAGTGATGACAACCGGAACTATGGCTACACCTTC.

The rearrangement links TRBV18 to TRBJ1-2; 7 positions match TRBD1. From germline, CDR1 is KGHSH and CDR2 LQKENI. This CDR3 comprises 15 residues. V lost 3 bases, J lost 5 bases, and 9 bases stayed unmatched. The CDR3 region has the DNA TGTGCCAGCTCACCCAGTACAGGGGAAGGGTATGGCTACACCTTC. Translating it yields CASSPSTGEGYGYTF.

The chain employs TRBV2 and TRBJ1-6, with TRBD1 as a possible D gene (5 bases). The CDR3 has 14 amino acids. In germline, CDR1 is SNHLY, CDR2 FYNNEI. With 2 bases removed from V and 9 bases from J, the gap between germline ends came to 11 bases. As DNA, the CDR3 is TGTGCCAGCAGTGAACTCCTGCAGGGTTCACCCCTCCACTTT. Amino acids: CASSELLQGSPLHF.

J is TRBJ1-6 and V is TRBV27, with TRBD1 matching 7 bases. Germline lookup yields CDR1 MNHEY and CDR2 SMNVEV (reference sequence). CDR3 length: 22 amino acids. Germline trimming cut 4 bases from V and 0 bases from J; bases unmatched to any gene: 21. The CDR3 DNA reads TGTGCCAGCAGTTCGATTCCCCCGACAGGGTTAATTCGGAGCTCCTATAATTCACCCCTCCACTTT. It translates to CASSSIPPTGLIRSSYNSPLHF.

The chain combines TRBV9 with TRBJ1-4; TRBD1 might be the D (5 bases). Germline V gene data show CDR1 as SGDLS and CDR2 as YYNGEE. This CDR3 spans 17 amino acids. V was cut by 3 bases and J by 3 bases, with 18 bases left in between. CDR3 sequence (DNA): TGTGCCAGCAGCGAAGGTCTTTTGGGGGAGGCTAATGAAAAACTGTTTTTT. Amino acids: CASSEGLLGEANEKLFF.

This sequence joins TRBV2 and TRBJ1-1; D not certain. CDR1 SNHLY and CDR2 FYNNEI come from the germline V gene. Trimming stripped 7 bases from V and 1 base from J, with 16 bases between. The CDR3 spans 15 residues. CDR3 sequence: CASTAAAPANTEAFF. CDR3 nucleotides: TGTGCCAGCACCGCCGCGGCCCCCGCGAACACTGAAGCTTTCTTT.

The chain has TRBV6-5 and TRBJ1-2; 7 bases align to TRBD1. V was clipped by 6 bases and J by 5 bases; unmatched bases: 9. Germline-derived CDR1 and CDR2 are MNHEY and SVGAGI. The CDR3 sequence is 14 residues long. Here the CDR3 reads CASSQTGFGYGYTF. CDR3 nucleotide sequence: TGTGCCAGCAGCCAGACAGGGTTTGGGTATGGCTACACCTTC.